The T cell receptor (beta chain) under discussion was sequenced for a study of blood T cell repertoires in COVID-19. Only in-frame clones appear in the TCRdb table, and some are missing; sequencing was by immunoSEQ multiplex PCR. The sample holds some 130,000 clones, around nine tenths seen once. After removal of 5 bases from V and 5 bases from J, the junction contained 6 bases not matched to a gene. There are 14 residues in the CDR3. Germline CDR1 and CDR2: KGHSH and LQKENI. Sequencing was done on a sample of peripheral blood. The sequence came from a woman between 65 and 79 years old with COVID-19, enrolled during active disease. The genes are TRBV18 and TRBJ1-2; 9 bases agree with TRBD1. The CDR3 coding sequence is TGTGCCAGCTCATCCGAACAGGGGGCGTATGGCTACACCTTC. It encodes CASSSEQGAYGYTF.